A single sample gave rise to the 12 T cell receptor beta chains below, sequenced in a study of blood T cell repertoires in COVID-19. Assay used: immunoSEQ multiplex PCR; TCRdb lists only in-frame clones, some missing. The sample carries some 190,000 clones, approximately 81% recorded once. Sequencing was done on a sample of peripheral blood. The receptors stem from a human donor in a cohort sampled during active COVID-19.

V usage is TRBV27 and J usage is TRBJ2-1; 9 bases align to TRBD1. The CDR3 consists of 17 residues. Germline CDR1 and CDR2: MNHEY and SMNVEV (reference sequence). Trimming cost V 9 bases and J 1 base; bases outside gene matches: 13. The CDR3 here is CASRPGQGRPSYNEQFF. CDR3 bases: TGTGCCAGTAGGCCGGGACAGGGACGACCGTCCTACAATGAGCAGTTCTTC.

This rearrangement joins TRBV3-1 (or the pseudogene TRBV3-2) to TRBJ1-1, with D uncertain. Trimming took 6 bases from V and 1 from J, leaving 9 bases between them. Looked up from germline, CDR1 is LGHDT and CDR2 is YNNKEL (reference sequence). This CDR3 is 13 amino acids long. The CDR3 protein is CASRGQANTEAFF. The CDR3 region has the DNA TGTGCCAGCAGGGGCCAGGCGAACACTGAAGCTTTCTTT.

This clone was seen a few times. The chain is built from TRBV29-1 and TRBJ2-7; TRBD1 matches at 9 bases. CDR1 is SQVTM, CDR2 ANQGSEA, per germline. V dropped 8 bases and J dropped 2; count of bases not matched to a gene: 10. The CDR3 totals 14 residues. CDR3 region: CSFCRDRDTYEQYF. CDR3 sequence (DNA): TGCAGCTTCTGCCGGGACAGGGATACCTACGAGCAGTACTTC.

V is TRBV19 and J is TRBJ1-1; 7 positions agree with TRBD1. J gave up 0 bases and V 4 bases, and 5 bases lay outside the gene matches. Germline CDR1 reads LNHDA; CDR2 reads SQIVND (reference sequence). This CDR3 comprises 15 residues. CDR3 sequence: CASSRGTVMNTEAFF. Here the CDR3 DNA reads TGTGCCAGTAGTAGGGGGACAGTCATGAACACTGAAGCTTTCTTT.

The chain has TRBV5-1 and TRBJ2-1, with 10 positions matching TRBD2. The CDR3 totals 16 residues. Per the germline V gene, CDR1 is SGHRS and CDR2 is YFSETQ. V lost 4 bases and J lost 5; bases outside the gene matches: 9. The CDR3 spells CASSPLAGVRNNEQFF. For the CDR3, the DNA is TGCGCCAGCAGCCCTCTAGCGGGAGTCCGTAACAATGAGCAGTTCTTC. Full variable domain (rest looked up from reference TRBV5-1 and TRBJ2-1): KAGVTQTPRYLIKTRGQQVTLSCSPISGHRSVSWYQQTPGQGLQFLFEYFSETQRNKGNFPGRFSGRQFSNSRSEMNVSTLELGDSALYLCASSPLAGVRNNEQFFGPGTRLTVL.

The chain uses TRBV27 and TRBJ1-6; D call uncertain. The V gene's germline CDR1 is MNHEY and CDR2 SMNVEV (reference sequence). The CDR3 totals 17 residues. V shed 8 bases and J shed 0 bases, with 17 bases lying between them. The CDR3 region has the DNA TGTGCCAGCCGACTCACCGGCCCAAGCTCCTATAATTCACCCCTCCACTTT. It specifies CASRLTGPSSYNSPLHF.

V usage is TRBV5-1 and J usage is TRBJ2-2; D ambiguous. CDR3 length: 15 amino acids. Trimming pared 1 base from V and 0 bases from J, leaving 7 bases between. Germline CDR1 SGHRS, CDR2 YFSETQ. The CDR3 coding sequence is TGCGCCAGCAGCTTGCCTATCGCGAACACCGGGGAGCTGTTTTTT. Amino acid sequence: CASSLPIANTGELFF. The whole variable domain, remainder taken from reference TRBV5-1 and TRBJ2-2, is KAGVTQTPRYLIKTRGQQVTLSCSPISGHRSVSWYQQTPGQGLQFLFEYFSETQRNKGNFPGRFSGRQFSNSRSEMNVSTLELGDSALYLCASSLPIANTGELFFGEGSRLTVL.

The V call is TRBV11-2, the J call TRBJ2-1; 9 bases agree with TRBD2. Per the germline V gene, CDR1 is SGHAT and CDR2 is FQNNGV. This CDR3 has 16 residues. The junction had 6 bases not matched to a gene; V was cut back by 1 base and J by 5 bases. The CDR3 DNA sequence: TGTGCCAGCAGCTTAGGGGCGGGAGGGCCCAACAATGAGCAGTTCTTC. Translated: CASSLGAGGPNNEQFF.

This rearrangement joins TRBV7-9 to TRBJ1-1; unclear D gene. Trimming stripped 2 bases from V and 7 bases from J, with 14 bases between. The length of the CDR3 is 14 residues. From germline, CDR1 is SEHNR and CDR2 FQNEAQ (reference sequence). The CDR3 loop is CASSLRPPLDEAFF. The CDR3 coding sequence is TGTGCCAGCAGCTTACGCCCACCCCTAGATGAAGCTTTCTTT.

This sequence joins TRBV19 and TRBJ1-5; TRBD1 aligns across 7 bases. Germline CDR1 and CDR2: LNHDA and SQIVND (reference sequence). With V trimmed by 4 bases and J by 2 bases, 8 bases remained unmatched. The CDR3 has 16 amino acids. For the CDR3, the DNA is TGTGCCAGTAGTAACCCACGGGACAGAGGCAATCAGCCCCAGCATTTT. Encoded protein: CASSNPRDRGNQPQHF.

V is TRBV18 and J is TRBJ1-3; no clear D. CDR1 and CDR2 from the germline V gene are KGHSH and LQKENI. V lost 6 bases to trimming and J lost 0 bases, with 12 bases between them. The CDR3 extends over 15 amino acids. Here the CDR3 DNA reads TGTGCCAGCTCCCCTATGCCTGACTCTGGAAACACCATATATTTT. It encodes CASSPMPDSGNTIYF.

The J gene is TRBJ1-6, the V gene TRBV28; a weak D match, TRBD1 (5 bases). Germline CDR1 reads MDHEN; CDR2 reads SYDVKM. The CDR3 loop spans 17 amino acids. V lost 5 bases to trimming and J lost 0 bases, with 14 bases between them. As DNA, the CDR3 is TGTGCCAGCAGTCCACCAGGGATGAGCTCCTATAATTCACCCCTCCACTTT. Residues: CASSPPGMSSYNSPLHF.